This T cell receptor (beta chain) was found in a study of Graves' ophthalmopathy and Graves' hyperthyroidism. Across the whole study: The collection of peripheral blood took place at initial diagnosis, before any treatment.

This CDR3 has 16 amino acids. Trimming cost V 6 bases and J 1 base, with 21 bases left between them. In germline, CDR1 is DFQATT, CDR2 SNEGSKA (reference sequence). Study-level findings and limits: The majority of expanded thyroid clonotypes above 0.001 frequency also occurred in blood.

From RNA, the CDR3 regions of TCR beta chains were amplified and sequenced. Second-round multiplex PCR came after first-round RT-PCR with HTBI primers. TCRdb reprocessed the multiplex PCR reads with MiXCR, giving one entry per CDR3 protein. The data hold over 150,000 distinct CDR3 sequences, with around two fifths observed a single time. 8.5 to 10 ml of fresh blood yielded the PBMCs by density gradient. In this sample, this clonotype turned up many times. No antigen is known for it. The chain employs TRBV20-1 and TRBJ1-1, with a weak D call TRBD1 (5 bases). The TCR was taken from a woman aged 40 to 50 with Graves' ophthalmopathy. Sequences were obtained from peripheral blood. For the CDR3, the DNA is TGCAGTGCGCCGGACACTCGTGGTCGCGGGAACACTGAAGCTTTCTTT. Translated, it gives CSAPDTRGRGNTEAFF.